This T cell receptor (beta chain) comes out of a study of human T cells and chemical hapten exposure. Study overall: A patient group, mainly female, showed alopecia areata, totalis or universalis.

TCRdb processed the RACE reads anew with MiXCR; each CDR3 protein has one entry. The sample lists around 340,000 distinct CDR3 sequences; around 7% were seen once. To note about this clonotype: Its antigen is unidentified.

Noted time point: patch test 1, 2 weeks after DPC sensitization. Treatment defined: therapeutic diphenylcyclopropenone sensitization with weekly scalp DPC. The V end lost 3 bases, the J end lost 5 bases, and 21 bases lay between the germline ends. Germline lookup yields CDR1 DFQATT and CDR2 SNEGSKA (reference sequence). This CDR3 is 16 amino acids long. Notes on the study in general: Large CDR3 similarity clusters arose significantly more often from expanded TCRs than from controls.

This clonotype originated in a woman aged 18-29 years with alopecia areata. Some clones in this sample may be carry-over from other donors' samples. The sequencing used whole blood, collected in connection with sensitization to the hapten diphenylcyclopropenone (DPC). The chain couples TRBV20-1 to TRBJ2-3; tentative D call: TRBD2 (6 bases). CDR3 amino acids: CSASGAPSTGRDTQYF. In nucleotides, the CDR3 is TGCAGTGCTAGCGGTGCCCCTTCCACCGGGAGAGATACGCAGTATTTT.